These 8 T cell receptor beta chains came from one sample sequenced in a study of OX40 agonist ivuxolimab in advanced cancers. Here immunoSEQ multiplex PCR was the method, and the copy in TCRdb shows in-frame clones only, minus some. Among approximately 64,000 clones listed, about 87% were seen once. The sample in question was CD4+ or CD8+ T cells sorted from blood, obtained in a trial of the OX40 agonist ivuxolimab. These receptors originate from an adult with an advanced solid tumor such as melanoma, head and neck, liver or kidney cancer.

J is TRBJ1-1 and V is TRBV18, with D maybe TRBD1 (5 bases). Trimming removed 4 bases from V and 7 bases from J, with 13 bases in between. This CDR3 contains 13 residues. CDR1 and CDR2 from the germline V gene are KGHSH and LQKENI. CDR3 sequence reads: CASSQTSGGEAFF. The CDR3 DNA reads TGTGCCAGCTCACAGACCTCGGGGGGTGAAGCTTTCTTT.

The CDR3 coding sequence is TGTGCCTGGAGTGTTAAGGGGGCCGGGGAGCTGTTTTTT. Protein: CAWSVKGAGELFF. This chain uses TRBV30 with TRBJ2-2; D may be TRBD1 (6 bases). CDR3 length: 13 residues. Germline V gives CDR1 GTSNPN, CDR2 SVGIG (reference sequence). Trimming left V 0 bases short and J 6 bases short, with 8 bases between.

The V gene is TRBV7-9, the J gene TRBJ2-2; 9 bases match TRBD1. This CDR3 is 17 amino acids long. The V and J ends lost 5 bases and 4 bases, in that order; junction bases with no gene match: 11. Looked up from germline, CDR1 is SEHNR and CDR2 is FQNEAQ (reference sequence). This CDR3 reads CASSPQDRGFGTGELFF. The CDR3 coding sequence is TGTGCCAGCAGCCCTCAAGACAGGGGGTTTGGCACCGGGGAGCTGTTTTTT.

The V gene is TRBV27, the J gene TRBJ2-7, with 7 positions matching TRBD2. V dropped 3 bases and J dropped 1; count of bases not matched to a gene: 6. There are 15 residues in the CDR3. Germline values: CDR1 MNHEY, CDR2 SMNVEV (reference sequence). The CDR3 DNA is TGTGCCAGCAGTTTTAGGGCTAGCGGTTCCTACGAGCAGTACTTC. Protein product: CASSFRASGSYEQYF.

The chain uses TRBV4-1 and TRBJ2-3; unclear D gene. Germline loops: CDR1 MGHRA, CDR2 YSYEKL. V was shortened by 1 base and J by 5 bases, with 10 bases between the two germline ends. The CDR3 loop spans 14 amino acids. CDR3 nucleotides: TGCGCCAGCAGCCAAGTCTTATCCGGAGATACGCAGTATTTT. Its translation is CASSQVLSGDTQYF.

This chain links TRBV5-6 with TRBJ2-1; 8 bases are a match to TRBD2. Losses at the gene ends were 2 bases for V and 7 bases for J; bases not matched to a gene: 20. The CDR3 runs to 19 residues. CDR1 and CDR2 from the germline V gene are SGHDT and YYEEEE. The chain's CDR3 is CASSLPGSPDGRALNEQFF. Here the CDR3 DNA reads TGTGCCAGCAGCTTACCAGGGTCTCCGGACGGGAGGGCCCTAAATGAGCAGTTCTTC.

This chain links TRBV4-1 with TRBJ2-1; 10 bases are shared with TRBD2. This CDR3 region has 14 residues. The germline V gene encodes CDR1 MGHRA and CDR2 YSYEKL. With V trimmed by 11 bases and J by 2 bases, 6 bases remained unmatched. CDR3 nucleotide sequence: TGCGCCTTATTAGCGGGAGGACCCTACAATGAGCAGTTCTTC. Its protein product is CALLAGGPYNEQFF.

CDR3 amino acids: CASSLSGSGEQYF. The CDR3 DNA reads TGTGCCAGCAGCTTATCAGGGTCCGGCGAGCAGTACTTC. The chain recombines TRBV7-9 with TRBJ2-7, with a possible D match to TRBD1 (5 bases). V dropped 2 bases and J dropped 6 bases, with 11 bases sitting between them. Germline values: CDR1 SEHNR, CDR2 FQNEAQ (reference sequence). The CDR3 length is 13 residues.